These 12 T cell receptor beta chains were all obtained from the same sample, sequenced in a study of beta chain features in type 1 diabetes. Broader study findings: In all four CD4+ subsets, TCRB CDR3 length was significantly, moderately reduced in type 1 diabetes.

These receptors lack a known antigen. The sequenced template was cDNA made from the entire isolated RNA. Sequencing used immunoSEQ multiplex PCR; TCRdb keeps in-frame clones, though not all of them. This table holds 500,000 to 650,000 clones, around 12% found once. Sequencing was done on a sample of naive CD4+ T cells from blood. These receptors originate from a man aged 25 to 45 with type 1 diabetes.

This clone was seen only a few times. The chain uses TRBV28 and TRBJ2-7; TRBD2 might be the D (6 bases). This CDR3 has 15 amino acids. Germline CDR1 reads MDHEN; CDR2 reads SYDVKM. V was shortened by 4 bases and J by 6 bases, with 19 bases between the two germline ends. CDR3 DNA sequence: TGTGCCAGCAGTTCGGGAACAAGGGAGGTACCCGAGCAGTACTTC. The encoded protein is CASSSGTREVPEQYF.

In this sample, this clone turned up a few times. CDR3 amino acids: CASSQDGRGPSSYNEQFF. The CDR3 DNA reads as TGTGCCAGCAGCCAAGATGGTCGGGGCCCTAGCTCCTACAATGAGCAGTTCTTC. V is TRBV14 and J is TRBJ2-1; D tentatively reads TRBD1 or TRBD2 (5 bases each). V lost 0 bases and J lost 0, with 15 bases in between. Germline lookup yields CDR1 SGHDN and CDR2 FVKESK. CDR3 size: 18 residues.

The V gene is TRBV9, the J gene TRBJ2-5, with TRBD1 identical over 7 bases. With 3 bases clipped from V and 4 bases from J, the junction kept 12 bases outside the gene matches. The CDR3 runs to 16 residues. Germline loops: CDR1 SGDLS, CDR2 YYNGEE. CDR3 in DNA: TGTGCCAGCAGCGCCCAATCGACAGGGATCGGAGAGACCCAGTACTTC. Protein product: CASSAQSTGIGETQYF.

The V gene is TRBV28, the J gene TRBJ1-6; 11 bases align to TRBD1. V shed 3 bases and J 9 bases; nucleotides not matched to a gene: 7. CDR3 length: 16 residues. Germline V gene lookup returns CDR1 MDHEN and CDR2 SYDVKM. CDR3 amino acids: CASSFIGQGASSPLHF. The CDR3 DNA follows: TGTGCCAGCAGTTTCATCGGACAGGGGGCGAGTTCACCCCTCCACTTT.

This clone has a handful of counts. The junction departs from germline at one end; a sequencing error may be responsible. The CDR3, as DNA: TGTGCTAGCAGCTTAGCGCGTTACAATGAGCAGTTCTTC. It codes for CASSLARYNEQFF. The genes are TRBV7-7 and TRBJ2-1, with TRBD2 as a possible D gene (5 bases). Per germline, CDR1 SSHAT and CDR2 FNYEAQ (reference sequence). This CDR3 has 13 residues.

This clone was recorded a few times. V gene TRBV9 combines with J gene TRBJ1-6; no clear D gene. The CDR3 runs 15 residues. Germline-derived CDR1 and CDR2 are SGDLS and YYNGEE. The V end lost 0 bases, the J end lost 1 base, and 5 bases lay between the germline ends. DNA of the CDR3: TGTGCCAGCAGCGTAGTAGGATCCTATAATTCACCCCTCCACTTT. Amino acids: CASSVVGSYNSPLHF.

This clone showed up just a few times. The chain uses TRBV5-4 and TRBJ1-1; D ambiguous. V was clipped by 4 bases and J by 0 bases, with 22 bases between them. There are 18 residues in the CDR3. In germline, CDR1 is SGHNT, CDR2 YYREEE (reference sequence). CDR3 nucleotides: TGTGCCAGCAGCGGAATCGTGGGCAACGGGTTTATGAACACTGAAGCTTTCTTT. It codes for CASSGIVGNGFMNTEAFF.

In this sample, this clone turned up a few times. The chain has TRBV27 and TRBJ2-3; possibly TRBD1 for D (6 bases). The germline gives CDR1 MNHEY, CDR2 SMNVEV (reference sequence). The CDR3 consists of 15 residues. V lost 6 bases and J lost 2, with 15 bases in between. In DNA, the CDR3 is TGTGCCAGCAGCGCCCAGACAGGTTACACAGATACGCAGTATTTT. This codes for CASSAQTGYTDTQYF.

The chain employs TRBV27 and TRBJ1-2, with D perhaps matching TRBD1 (6 bases). The CDR3 contains 14 residues. V was trimmed by 5 bases and J by 4 bases, leaving 14 bases between them. CDR1 is MNHEY and CDR2 is SMNVEV in the germline V gene (reference sequence). The CDR3 here is CASSPQGIGYGYTF. CDR3 sequence (DNA): TGTGCCAGCAGTCCGCAGGGGATCGGCTATGGCTACACCTTC.

This clone was seen a handful of times. The V and J genes are TRBV7-9 and TRBJ1-6; 8 bases are shared with TRBD1. V lost 1 base, J lost 7 bases, and 6 bases stayed unmatched. This CDR3 contains 16 residues. The germline gives CDR1 SEHNR, CDR2 FQNEAQ (reference sequence). CDR3: CASSLGLRTGNSPLHF. In DNA, the CDR3 is TGTGCCAGCAGCTTAGGGCTCCGGACAGGGAATTCACCCCTCCACTTT. The variable domain in full, with the rest retrieved from reference TRBV7-9 and TRBJ1-6, is DTGVSQNPRHKITKRGQNVTFRCDPISEHNRLYWYRQTLGQGPEFLTYFQNEAQLEKSRLLSDRFSAERPKGSFSTLEIQRTEQGDSAMYLCASSLGLRTGNSPLHFGNGTRLTVT.

This clone came up a few times. The chain joins TRBV29-1 to TRBJ1-2; 11 nucleotides line up with TRBD1. Germline CDR1 SQVTM, CDR2 ANQGSEA. V lost 6 bases and J lost 2; bases outside the gene matches: 11. CDR3 length equals 16 residues. CDR3 loop: CSVDKGQGALNYGYTF. CDR3 coding DNA: TGCAGCGTGGATAAAGGACAGGGGGCGTTGAACTATGGCTACACCTTC. The whole variable domain, filled in from reference TRBV29-1 and TRBJ1-2, reads SAVISQKPSRDICQRGTSLTIQCQVDSQVTMMFWYRQQPGQSLTLIATANQGSEATYESGFVIDKFPISRPNLTFSTLTVSNMSPEDSSIYLCSVDKGQGALNYGYTFGSGTRLTVV.

This clone was detected a few times. The chain couples TRBV27 to TRBJ1-6, with D unclear. Trimming took off 2 bases at V and 1 base at J, with 6 bases between the two ends. Germline V lookup: CDR1 MNHEY, CDR2 SMNVEV (reference sequence). The CDR3 consists of 15 residues. CDR3 amino acids: CASSLGTSYNSPLHF. CDR3 DNA: TGTGCCAGCAGTTTAGGAACTTCCTATAATTCACCCCTCCACTTT.